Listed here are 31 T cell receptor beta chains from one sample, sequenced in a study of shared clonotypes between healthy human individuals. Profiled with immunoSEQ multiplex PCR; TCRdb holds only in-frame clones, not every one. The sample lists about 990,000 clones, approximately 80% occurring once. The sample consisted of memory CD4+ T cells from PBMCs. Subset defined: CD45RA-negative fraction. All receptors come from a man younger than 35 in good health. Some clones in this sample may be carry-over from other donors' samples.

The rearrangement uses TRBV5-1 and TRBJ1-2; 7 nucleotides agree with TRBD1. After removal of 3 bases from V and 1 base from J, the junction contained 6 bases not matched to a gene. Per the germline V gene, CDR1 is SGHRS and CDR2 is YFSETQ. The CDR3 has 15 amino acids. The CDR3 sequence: CASSSGTAFNYGYTF. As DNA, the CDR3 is TGCGCCAGCAGCTCCGGGACAGCATTTAACTATGGCTACACCTTC.

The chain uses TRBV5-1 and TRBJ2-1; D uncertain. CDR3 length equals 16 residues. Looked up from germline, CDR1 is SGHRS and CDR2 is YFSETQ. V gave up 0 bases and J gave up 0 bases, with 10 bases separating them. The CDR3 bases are TGCGCCAGCAGCTTGGATGGCGGCAGCTCCTACAATGAGCAGTTCTTC. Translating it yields CASSLDGGSSYNEQFF.

CDR3 nucleotides: TGCGCCAGCAGCTTGGCCGGGGACAGGAGCTACGAGCAGTACTTC. It yields the protein CASSLAGDRSYEQYF. J is TRBJ2-7 and V is TRBV5-1, with 8 bases fitting TRBD1. This CDR3 is built from 15 residues. Germline V gives CDR1 SGHRS, CDR2 YFSETQ. Trimming took 0 bases from V and 3 from J; bases not matched to a gene: 5.

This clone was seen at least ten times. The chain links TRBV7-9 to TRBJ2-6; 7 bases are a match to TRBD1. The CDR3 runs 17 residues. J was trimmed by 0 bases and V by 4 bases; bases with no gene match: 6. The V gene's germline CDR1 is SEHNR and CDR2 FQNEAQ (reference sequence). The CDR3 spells CASSWTGYYSGANVLTF. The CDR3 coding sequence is TGTGCCAGCAGCTGGACAGGCTATTACTCTGGGGCCAACGTCCTGACTTTC. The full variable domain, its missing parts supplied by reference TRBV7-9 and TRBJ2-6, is DTGVSQNPRHKITKRGQNVTFRCDPISEHNRLYWYRQTLGQGPEFLTYFQNEAQLEKSRLLSDRFSAERPKGSFSTLEIQRTEQGDSAMYLCASSWTGYYSGANVLTFGAGSRLTVL.

The CDR3 DNA sequence: TGTGCCAGCTCGACCAGGGGGGACGGGAGTCAAGAGACCCAGTACTTC. This sequence encodes CASSTRGDGSQETQYF. The chain recombines TRBV18 with TRBJ2-5, with D possibly TRBD1 on 7 matching bases. Germline-derived CDR1 and CDR2 are KGHSH and LQKENI. V lost 6 bases and J lost 2, with 19 bases in between. The CDR3 has 16 residues.

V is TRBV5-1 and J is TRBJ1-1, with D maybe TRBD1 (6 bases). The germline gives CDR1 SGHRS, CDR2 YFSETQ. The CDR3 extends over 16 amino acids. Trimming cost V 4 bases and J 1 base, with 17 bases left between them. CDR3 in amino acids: CASSALNRAWNTEAFF. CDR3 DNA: TGCGCCAGCAGCGCACTGAACAGGGCTTGGAACACTGAAGCTTTCTTT.

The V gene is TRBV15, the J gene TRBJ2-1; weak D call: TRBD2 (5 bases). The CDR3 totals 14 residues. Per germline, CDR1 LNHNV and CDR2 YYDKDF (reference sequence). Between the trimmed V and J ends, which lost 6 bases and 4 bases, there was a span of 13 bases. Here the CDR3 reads CATRGIASYNEQFF. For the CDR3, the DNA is TGTGCCACCAGAGGGATAGCGTCATACAATGAGCAGTTCTTC.

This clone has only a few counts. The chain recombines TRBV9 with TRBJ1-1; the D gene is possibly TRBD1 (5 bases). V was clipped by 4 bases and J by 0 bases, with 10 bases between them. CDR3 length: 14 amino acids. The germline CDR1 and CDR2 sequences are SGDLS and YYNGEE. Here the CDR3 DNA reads TGTGCCAGCAGCAGGGACGTCATGAACACTGAAGCTTTCTTT. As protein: CASSRDVMNTEAFF.

The CDR3 spells CASSSYRVGNQPQHF. The CDR3 nucleotides read TGTGCCAGTAGTTCGTACAGGGTCGGCAATCAGCCCCAGCATTTT. The J gene is TRBJ1-5, the V gene TRBV19; D is perhaps TRBD1 (6 bases). Trimming left V 5 bases short and J 2 bases short, with 13 bases between. This CDR3 region has 15 residues. Germline V CDR1 and CDR2: LNHDA, SQIVND (reference sequence).

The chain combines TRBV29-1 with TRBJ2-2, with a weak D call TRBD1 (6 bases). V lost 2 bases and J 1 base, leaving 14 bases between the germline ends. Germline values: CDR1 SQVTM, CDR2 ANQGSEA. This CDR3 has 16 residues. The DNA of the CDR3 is TGCAGCGTTGAACCCCTATGGGGACAGAACACCGGGGAGCTGTTTTTT. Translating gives CSVEPLWGQNTGELFF.

This chain's CDR3 is CASSGGTSGSYEQYF. In DNA, the CDR3 is TGTGCCAGCAGCGGCGGGACTAGCGGGAGTTACGAGCAGTACTTC. V and J are TRBV5-4 and TRBJ2-7; 14 positions match TRBD2. The V segment lost 4 bases and the J segment 4 bases; nucleotides outside the gene matches: 4. This CDR3 region has 15 residues. CDR1 is SGHNT and CDR2 is YYREEE in the germline V gene (reference sequence).

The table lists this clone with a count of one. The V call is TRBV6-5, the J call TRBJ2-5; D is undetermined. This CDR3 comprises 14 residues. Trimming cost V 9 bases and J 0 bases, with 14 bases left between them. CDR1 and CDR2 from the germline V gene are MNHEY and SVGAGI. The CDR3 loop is CASTENGNQETQYF. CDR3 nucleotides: TGTGCCAGTACAGAAAACGGTAACCAAGAGACCCAGTACTTC.

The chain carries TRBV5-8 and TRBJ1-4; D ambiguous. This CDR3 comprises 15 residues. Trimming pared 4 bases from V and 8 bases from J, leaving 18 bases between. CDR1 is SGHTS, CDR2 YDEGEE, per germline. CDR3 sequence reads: CASSPRLTPGEKLFF. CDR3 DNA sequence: TGTGCCAGCAGCCCGAGACTCACTCCCGGGGAAAAACTGTTTTTT.

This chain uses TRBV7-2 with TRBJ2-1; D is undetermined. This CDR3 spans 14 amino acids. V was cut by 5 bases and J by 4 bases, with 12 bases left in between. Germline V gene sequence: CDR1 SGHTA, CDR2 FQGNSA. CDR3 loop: CASSPYGSYNEQFF. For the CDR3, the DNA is TGTGCCAGCAGCCCCTATGGAAGTTACAATGAGCAGTTCTTC.

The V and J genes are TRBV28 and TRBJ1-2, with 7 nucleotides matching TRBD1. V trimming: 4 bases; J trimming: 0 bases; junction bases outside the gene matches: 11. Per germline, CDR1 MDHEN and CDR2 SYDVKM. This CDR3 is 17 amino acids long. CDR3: CASSSPPGQRTNYGYTF. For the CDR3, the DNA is TGTGCCAGCAGTTCTCCCCCGGGACAGAGAACTAACTATGGCTACACCTTC.

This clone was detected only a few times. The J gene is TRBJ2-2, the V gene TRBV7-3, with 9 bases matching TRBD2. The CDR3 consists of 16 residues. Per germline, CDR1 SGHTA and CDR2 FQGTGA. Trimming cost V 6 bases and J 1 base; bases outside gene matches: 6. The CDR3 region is CASRATSGGNTGELFF. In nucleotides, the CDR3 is TGTGCCAGCAGAGCGACTAGCGGAGGGAACACCGGGGAGCTGTTTTTT.

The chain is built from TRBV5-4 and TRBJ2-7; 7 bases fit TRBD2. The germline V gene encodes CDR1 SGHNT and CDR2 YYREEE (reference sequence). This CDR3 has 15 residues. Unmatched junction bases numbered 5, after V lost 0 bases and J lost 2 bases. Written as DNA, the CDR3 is TGTGCCAGCAGCTTGGCTGGCGGGAGAACCTACGAGCAGTACTTC. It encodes CASSLAGGRTYEQYF.

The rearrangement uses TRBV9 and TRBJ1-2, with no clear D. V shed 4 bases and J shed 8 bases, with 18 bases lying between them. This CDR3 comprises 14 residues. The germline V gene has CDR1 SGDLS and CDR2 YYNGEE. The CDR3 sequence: CASSSKWEGKGYTF. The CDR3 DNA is TGTGCCAGCAGCTCAAAATGGGAAGGGAAGGGCTACACCTTC. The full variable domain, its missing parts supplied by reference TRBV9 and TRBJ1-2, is DSGVTQTPKHLITATGQRVTLRCSPRSGDLSVYWYQQSLDQGLQFLIQYYNGEERAKGNILERFSAQQFPDLHSELNLSSLELGDSALYFCASSSKWEGKGYTFGSGTRLTVV.

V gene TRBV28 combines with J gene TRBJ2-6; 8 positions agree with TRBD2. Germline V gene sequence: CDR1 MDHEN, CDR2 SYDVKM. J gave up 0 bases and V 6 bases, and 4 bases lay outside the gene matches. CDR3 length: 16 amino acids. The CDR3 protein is CASSLSGASGANVLTF. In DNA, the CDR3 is TGTGCCAGCAGCCTTAGCGGGGCCTCTGGGGCCAACGTCCTGACTTTC.

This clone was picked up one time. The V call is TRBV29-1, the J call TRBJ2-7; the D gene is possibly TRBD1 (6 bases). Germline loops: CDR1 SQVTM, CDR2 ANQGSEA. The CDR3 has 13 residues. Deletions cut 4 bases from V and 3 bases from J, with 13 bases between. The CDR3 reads CSVGQASHYEQYF. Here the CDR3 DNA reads TGCAGCGTTGGACAGGCGAGCCACTACGAGCAGTACTTC.

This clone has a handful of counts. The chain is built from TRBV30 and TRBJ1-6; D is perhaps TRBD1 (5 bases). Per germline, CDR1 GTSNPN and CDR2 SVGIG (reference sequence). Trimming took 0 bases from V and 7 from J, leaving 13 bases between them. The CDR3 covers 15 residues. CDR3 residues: CAWSVKVGANSPLHF. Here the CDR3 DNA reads TGTGCCTGGAGTGTAAAGGTTGGGGCGAATTCACCCCTCCACTTT.

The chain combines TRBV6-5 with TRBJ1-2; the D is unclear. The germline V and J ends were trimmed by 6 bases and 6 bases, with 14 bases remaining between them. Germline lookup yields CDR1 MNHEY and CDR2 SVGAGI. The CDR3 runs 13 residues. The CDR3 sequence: CASRKPGRDGYTF. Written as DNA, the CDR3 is TGTGCCAGCAGAAAGCCCGGACGGGATGGCTACACCTTC.

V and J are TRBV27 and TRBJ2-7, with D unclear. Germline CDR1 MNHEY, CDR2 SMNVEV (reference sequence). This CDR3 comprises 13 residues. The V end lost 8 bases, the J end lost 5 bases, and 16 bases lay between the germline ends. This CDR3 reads CASSPLVQDEQYF. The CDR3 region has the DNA TGTGCCAGCTCTCCCCTGGTTCAGGACGAGCAGTACTTC.

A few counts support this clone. Here the CDR3 DNA reads TGTGCCAGCAGCCGCCGTTACGGGGCCCAGCATTTT. Amino acids: CASSRRYGAQHF. The chain links TRBV28 to TRBJ1-5; no clear D. Per germline, CDR1 MDHEN and CDR2 SYDVKM. Trimming stripped 6 bases from V and 11 bases from J, with 14 bases between. The CDR3 loop spans 12 amino acids.

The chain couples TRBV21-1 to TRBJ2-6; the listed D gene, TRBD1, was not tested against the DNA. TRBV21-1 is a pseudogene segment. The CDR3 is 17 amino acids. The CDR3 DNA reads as TGTGCCAGCAGCAAAGAACAGGTGCTCTCTGGGGCCAACGTCCTGACTTTC. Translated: CASSKEQVLSGANVLTF.

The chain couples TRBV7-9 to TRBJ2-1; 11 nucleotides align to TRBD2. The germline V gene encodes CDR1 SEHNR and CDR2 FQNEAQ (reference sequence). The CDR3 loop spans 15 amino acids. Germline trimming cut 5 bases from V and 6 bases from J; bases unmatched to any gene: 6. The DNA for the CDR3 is TGTGCCAGCAGCGGACTAGCGGGCTCATCCAATGAGCAGTTCTTC. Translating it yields CASSGLAGSSNEQFF.

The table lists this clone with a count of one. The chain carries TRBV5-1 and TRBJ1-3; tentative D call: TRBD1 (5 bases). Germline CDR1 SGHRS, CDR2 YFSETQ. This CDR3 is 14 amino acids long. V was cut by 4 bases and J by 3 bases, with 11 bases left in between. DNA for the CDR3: TGCGCCAGCAGCCGAGGGGATTTTGGAAACACCATATATTTT. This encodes CASSRGDFGNTIYF.

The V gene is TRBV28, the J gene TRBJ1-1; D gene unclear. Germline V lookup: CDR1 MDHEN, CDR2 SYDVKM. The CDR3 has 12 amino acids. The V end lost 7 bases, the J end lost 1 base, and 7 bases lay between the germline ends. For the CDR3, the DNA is TGTGCCAGCACCCCACGGAACACTGAAGCTTTCTTT. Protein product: CASTPRNTEAFF.

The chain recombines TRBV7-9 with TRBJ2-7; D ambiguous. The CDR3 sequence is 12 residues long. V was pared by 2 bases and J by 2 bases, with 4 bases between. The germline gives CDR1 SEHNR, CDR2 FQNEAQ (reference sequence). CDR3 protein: CASSLTPYEQYF. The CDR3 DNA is TGTGCCAGCAGCTTAACCCCCTACGAGCAGTACTTC.

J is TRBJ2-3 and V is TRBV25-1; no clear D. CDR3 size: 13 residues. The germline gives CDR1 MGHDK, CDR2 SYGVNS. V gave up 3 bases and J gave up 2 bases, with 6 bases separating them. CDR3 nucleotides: TGTGCCAGCAGTGAGGGGTCCACAGATACGCAGTATTTT. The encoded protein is CASSEGSTDTQYF.

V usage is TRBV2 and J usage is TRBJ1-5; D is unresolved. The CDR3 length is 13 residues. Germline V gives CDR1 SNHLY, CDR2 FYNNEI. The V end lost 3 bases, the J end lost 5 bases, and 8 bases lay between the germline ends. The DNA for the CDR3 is TGTGCCAGCAGTGATGGTCGCTATCAGCCCCAGCATTTT. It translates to CASSDGRYQPQHF.